This T cell receptor (beta chain) was observed in a study of beta chain features in type 1 diabetes (dated by TCRdb to between 2018 and 2020). With regard to the full study: Mean age, gender distribution, total cell number and subset yield were not different between patients and healthy donors. Across all samples, some 99 million sorted cells were examined, and cell number per subset correlated strongly with RNA yield. In the study, TCRB repertoires of sorted circulating CD4+ T cell subsets from recently diagnosed type 1 diabetes patients were compared with those of matched healthy donors. Whereas all 30 or so donors provided naive and central memory subsets, regulatory and stem cell-like memory subsets were isolated from just 8 patients and about 8 healthy donors.

Worth noting for this clone: There is no known antigen for this receptor. The sample holds no much larger clone one base away, and base qualities are not on file.

The entire isolated RNA was reverse transcribed using the High Capacity cDNA Reverse Transcription Kit, and thus expressed TCRB transcripts were sequenced. Deep immunoSEQ sequencing was applied to naive, central memory and regulatory T cell samples, giving an average of roughly 3.5 million total reads per sample. Sorted cells were lysed in RLT buffer and RNA was extracted with DNase-treated RNeasy Micro or Mini kits, depending on cell number. To prevent cross-contamination, every cell subset was processed on its own, while patient and healthy donor samples were processed together. TCRB sequences were amplified from cDNA with the immunoSEQ multiplex PCR, producing 87-bp fragments spanning the CDR3 region. Sequencing of the amplicons was done on the Illumina HiSeq platform. In the paper's pipeline: Synthetic template baselines were used to correct PCR bias computationally, reads within Hamming distance 2 were collapsed together, and singletons that could not be merged were discarded. By aligning reads against IMGT, V, D and J genes, CDR3 length, and insertions or deletions at six rearrangement sites were assigned. Within each subset, clonotype counts were normalized to sorted cell number, after which true diversity and Gini coefficients were computed with the tcR R package. Repertoire sharing was quantified using the overlap coefficient calculated on TCRB nucleotide sequences. This immuneACCESS table, as held by TCRdb, lists in-frame sequences with V and J called but not all clones. Of the missing ones, under half trace to an unresolved V gene in checked studies; the others have no known cause. That table supplies the V and J calls and clone size; D and trimming were determined from the DNA. This sample holds 300,000 to 350,000 clones; approximately 10% were observed only once. Together, the top ten hold around 1% of the sample.

A distance of 19 bases separates the germline ends of V and J, which lose 4 bases and 11 bases respectively. There are 13 amino acids in the CDR3, from cysteine to phenylalanine inclusive. Just CDR3 DNA is preserved here, 39 bases in frame from base 1. Sequences SGHRS (CDR1) and YFSETQ (CDR2) are obtained from the germline V gene. Each donor gave one peripheral blood draw, around 0.12 L on average, collected into heparinised tubes. A BD FACSAria II and a panel including CD45RO, CCR7, CD25, CD127, CD95 and CD27 were used to sort naive, central memory, regulatory and stem cell-like memory CD4+ T cells. All sorted populations exceeded 95% purity. Right away, PBMCs were isolated by Lymphoprep density gradient centrifugation and were stained directly, with no culture step. So that batch effects would be minimized, each experiment stained and sorted samples in pairs, pairing one healthy donor with one patient.

What the authors observed across the whole study: Shorter templates might have been favored by PCR, but patient and control samples were amplified and corrected together, so both groups would have been affected equally by any skew. HLA sub-analyses involved small numbers of individuals, so any influence of HLA type on TCRB rearrangement remained unresolved. Sequencing cDNA rather than genomic DNA could over-represent highly expressing activated cells, although activation and CD3 levels did not differ between groups. The naive, central memory and regulatory TCRB repertoires appeared to resemble one another more closely among patients than among healthy donors. Type 1 diabetes patients showed a moderate but significant shortening of TCRB CDR3 length in all four CD4+ subsets. Fewer insertions and more nucleotide deletions at VDJ recombination sites were observed in patients with type 1 diabetes, implying thymic rearrangement abnormalities.

Sequenced input: central memory CD4+ T cells from blood. The sequence links TRBV5-1 to TRBJ2-7; the D assignment is uncertain and may be TRBD1 or TRBD2, with 5 bases supporting each. The sequence came from a man aged 25-40 years with type 1 diabetes. The CDR3 sequence is CASSPGNQGRKYF. The base sequence is TGCGCCAGCAGCCCGGGGAATCAGGGAAGGAAGTACTTC. The CDR3 plus the reference TRBV5-1 and TRBJ2-7 genes for the other parts give the full variable domain: KAGVTQTPRYLIKTRGQQVTLSCSPISGHRSVSWYQQTPGQGLQFLFEYFSETQRNKGNFPGRFSGRQFSNSRSEMNVSTLELGDSALYLCASSPGNQGRKYFGPGTRLTVT.